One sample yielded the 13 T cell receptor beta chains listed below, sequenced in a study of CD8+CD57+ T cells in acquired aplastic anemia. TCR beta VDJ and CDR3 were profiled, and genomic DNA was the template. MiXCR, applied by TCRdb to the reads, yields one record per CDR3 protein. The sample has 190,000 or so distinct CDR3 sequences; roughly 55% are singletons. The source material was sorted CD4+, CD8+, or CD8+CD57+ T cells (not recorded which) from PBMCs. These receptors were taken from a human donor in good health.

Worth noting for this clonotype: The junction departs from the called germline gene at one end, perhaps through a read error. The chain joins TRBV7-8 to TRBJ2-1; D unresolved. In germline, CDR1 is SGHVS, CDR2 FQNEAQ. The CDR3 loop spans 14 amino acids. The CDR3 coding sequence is TGCGCCAGCAGCCAAGCCGCCCCGGCTGATGAGCAGTTCTTC. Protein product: CASSQAAPADEQFF.

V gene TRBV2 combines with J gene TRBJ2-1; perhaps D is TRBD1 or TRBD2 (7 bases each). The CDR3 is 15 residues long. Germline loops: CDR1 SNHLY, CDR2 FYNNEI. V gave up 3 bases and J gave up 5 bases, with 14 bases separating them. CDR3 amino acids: CASSDHRGGNNEQFF. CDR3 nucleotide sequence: TGTGCCAGCAGTGACCACAGGGGAGGGAACAATGAGCAGTTCTTC.

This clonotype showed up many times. The CDR3 protein is CSVALGLVYEQYF. DNA for the CDR3: TGCAGCGTTGCATTGGGACTAGTCTACGAGCAGTACTTC. V is TRBV29-1 and J is TRBJ2-7, with 8 bases that match TRBD2. The CDR3 has 13 amino acids. The V gene's germline CDR1 is SQVTM and CDR2 ANQGSEA. V shed 4 bases, J shed 3 bases, and the junction held 5 bases outside the gene matches.

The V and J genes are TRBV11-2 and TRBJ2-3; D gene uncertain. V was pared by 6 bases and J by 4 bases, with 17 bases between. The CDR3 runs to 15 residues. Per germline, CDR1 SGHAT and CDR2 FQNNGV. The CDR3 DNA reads TGTGCCAGCAGTTTGATAGGGTTTATCTCAGATACGCAGTATTTT. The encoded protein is CASSLIGFISDTQYF.

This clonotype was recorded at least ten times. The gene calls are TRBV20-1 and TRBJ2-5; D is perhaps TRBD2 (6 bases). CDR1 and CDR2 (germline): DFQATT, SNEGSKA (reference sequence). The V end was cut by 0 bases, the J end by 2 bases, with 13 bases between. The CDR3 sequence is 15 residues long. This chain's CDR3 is CSARDRGSAQETQYF. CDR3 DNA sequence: TGCAGTGCTAGAGATCGGGGGTCGGCACAAGAGACCCAGTACTTC.

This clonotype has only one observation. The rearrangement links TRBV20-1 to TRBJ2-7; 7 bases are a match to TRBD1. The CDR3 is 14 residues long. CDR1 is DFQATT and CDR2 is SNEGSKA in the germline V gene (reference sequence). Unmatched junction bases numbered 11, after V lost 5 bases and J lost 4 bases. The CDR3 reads CSAGRQGKAYEQYF. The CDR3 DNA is TGCAGTGCTGGCAGACAGGGAAAAGCTTACGAGCAGTACTTC.

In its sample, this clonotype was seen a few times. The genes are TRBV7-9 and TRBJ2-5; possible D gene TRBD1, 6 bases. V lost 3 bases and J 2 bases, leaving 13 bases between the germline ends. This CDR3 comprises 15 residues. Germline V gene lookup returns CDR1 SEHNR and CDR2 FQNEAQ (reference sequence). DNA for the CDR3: TGTGCCAGCAGCTTCGGGACATTACAACAAGAGACCCAGTACTTC. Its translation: CASSFGTLQQETQYF.

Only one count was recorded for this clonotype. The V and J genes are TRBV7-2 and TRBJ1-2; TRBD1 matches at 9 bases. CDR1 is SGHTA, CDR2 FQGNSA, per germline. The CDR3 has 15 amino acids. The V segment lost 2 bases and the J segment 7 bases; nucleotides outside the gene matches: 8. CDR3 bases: TGTGCCAGCAGCTTAAGGAGGACAGGGGCAGCTGGCTACACCTTC. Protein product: CASSLRRTGAAGYTF. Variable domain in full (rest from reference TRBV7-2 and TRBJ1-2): GAGVSQSPSNKVTEKGKDVELRCDPISGHTALYWYRQSLGQGLEFLIYFQGNSAPDKSGLPSDRFSAERTGGSVSTLTIQRTQQEDSAVYLCASSLRRTGAAGYTFGSGTRLTVV.

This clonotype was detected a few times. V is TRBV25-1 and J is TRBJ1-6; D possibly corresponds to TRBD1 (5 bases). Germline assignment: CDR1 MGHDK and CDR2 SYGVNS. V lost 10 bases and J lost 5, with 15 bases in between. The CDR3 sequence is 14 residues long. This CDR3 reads CATRTGLHNSPLHF. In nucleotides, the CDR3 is TGTGCCACCCGAACAGGACTGCATAATTCACCCCTCCACTTT.

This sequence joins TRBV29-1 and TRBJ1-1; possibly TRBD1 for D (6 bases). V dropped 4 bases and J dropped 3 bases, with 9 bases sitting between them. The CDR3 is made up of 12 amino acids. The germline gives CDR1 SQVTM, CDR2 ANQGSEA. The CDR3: CSVGQGHTEAFF. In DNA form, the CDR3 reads TGCAGCGTTGGTCAGGGGCACACTGAAGCTTTCTTT.

Written as DNA, the CDR3 is TGCAGTGCTAGAGTGCTCGGGAAGGGTGCAGATACGCAGTATTTT. This gives the protein CSARVLGKGADTQYF. The chain carries TRBV20-1 and TRBJ2-3; TRBD2 is a possible D gene (5 bases). V lost 1 base and J 4 bases, leaving 15 bases between the germline ends. Germline lookup yields CDR1 DFQATT and CDR2 SNEGSKA (reference sequence). The CDR3 is 15 amino acids.

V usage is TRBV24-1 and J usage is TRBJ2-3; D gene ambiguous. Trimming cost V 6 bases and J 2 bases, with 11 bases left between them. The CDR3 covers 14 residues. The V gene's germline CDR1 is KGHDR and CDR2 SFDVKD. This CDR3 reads CATSMSPPTDTQYF. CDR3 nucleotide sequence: TGTGCCACCAGTATGAGTCCCCCCACAGATACGCAGTATTTT.

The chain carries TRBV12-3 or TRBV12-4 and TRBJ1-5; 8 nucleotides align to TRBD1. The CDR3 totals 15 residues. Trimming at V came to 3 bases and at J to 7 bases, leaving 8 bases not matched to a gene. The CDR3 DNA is TGTGCCAGCAGTTTCTCTCAGGGGGCTGAGCAGCCCCAGCATTTT. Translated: CASSFSQGAEQPQHF.